The 32 T cell receptor beta chains below were found in one sample sequenced in a study of T cell responses to AZD1222 COVID-19 vaccine. Clones were sequenced by immunoSEQ multiplex PCR, and TCRdb holds only the in-frame ones, with some missing. The table lists 250,000 to 300,000 clones, about 94% of them singletons. The sequences come from peripheral blood, collected 28 days after the second AZD1222 dose. These receptors all stem from an adult who received the AZD1222 COVID-19 vaccine.

This chain connects TRBV27 to TRBJ2-2; 7 bases map to TRBD1. The CDR3 is 13 amino acids. Germline V gene sequence: CDR1 MNHEY, CDR2 SMNVEV (reference sequence). With V trimmed by 5 bases and J by 6 bases, 3 bases remained unmatched. The CDR3 DNA sequence: TGTGCCAGCAGTAAGGGACAGCCCGGGGAGCTGTTTTTT. This gives the protein CASSKGQPGELFF.

This clone was seen a single time. The chain is built from TRBV3-1 (or the pseudogene TRBV3-2) and TRBJ1-4, with 7 bases lining up with TRBD1. V trimming: 5 bases; J trimming: 0 bases; junction bases outside the gene matches: 6. This CDR3 is 16 amino acids long. CDR1 and CDR2 (germline): LGHDT, YNNKEL (reference sequence). The CDR3 sequence: CASSAGGTATNEKLFF. CDR3 sequence (DNA): TGTGCCAGCAGCGCAGGGGGGACGGCAACTAATGAAAAACTGTTTTTT.

V gene TRBV10-2 combines with J gene TRBJ2-1, with TRBD2 as a possible D gene (6 bases). The V end lost 1 base, the J end lost 10 bases, and 11 bases lay between the germline ends. CDR1 is WSHSY and CDR2 is SAAADI in the germline V gene. The CDR3 extends over 13 amino acids. The DNA for the CDR3 is TGCGCCAGCAGTGAGTATAATGGAGGGGAGCAGTTCTTC. This codes for CASSEYNGGEQFF.

V is TRBV5-1 and J is TRBJ1-2, with a tentative D call TRBD1 (5 bases). Germline CDR1 SGHRS, CDR2 YFSETQ. The CDR3 extends over 13 amino acids. Trimming took off 3 bases at V and 3 bases at J, with 9 bases between the two ends. CDR3 nucleotide sequence: TGCGCCAGCAGCTCAGGGTGGGACTATGGCTACACCTTC. Encoded protein: CASSSGWDYGYTF.

The chain recombines TRBV9 with TRBJ1-1, with TRBD1 matching over 7 bases. Germline CDR1 and CDR2: SGDLS and YYNGEE. The CDR3 has 13 amino acids. J lost 10 bases, V lost 0 bases, and 6 bases had no gene match. CDR3 protein: CASSVEGAGRAFF. CDR3 DNA sequence: TGTGCCAGCAGCGTAGAGGGGGCGGGGAGAGCTTTCTTT.

The chain carries TRBV9 and TRBJ2-3, with TRBD2 matching 8 bases. The CDR3 sequence is 15 residues long. Germline lookup yields CDR1 SGDLS and CDR2 YYNGEE. V was pared by 1 base and J by 5 bases, with 6 bases of the junction left unmatched. The CDR3 sequence is CASSVKAGEGDTQYF. Here the CDR3 DNA reads TGTGCCAGCAGCGTAAAAGCGGGGGAGGGAGATACGCAGTATTTT.

The rearrangement links TRBV28 to TRBJ1-5, with D perhaps TRBD1 (5 bases). In germline, CDR1 is MDHEN, CDR2 SYDVKM. CDR3 length: 14 amino acids. Trimming shortened V by 5 bases and J by 7 bases, and 15 bases separated the two germline ends. CDR3 sequence (DNA): TGTGCCAGCAGTCCCCGTGGGGGGAAACAGCCCCAGCATTTT. It yields the protein CASSPRGGKQPQHF.

The V gene is TRBV15, the J gene TRBJ1-6; D gene uncertain. Trimming took 5 bases from V and 1 from J, leaving 6 bases between them. This CDR3 is 14 amino acids long. Germline values: CDR1 LNHNV, CDR2 YYDKDF (reference sequence). CDR3 protein: CATSQQSYNSPLHF. The CDR3 coding sequence is TGTGCCACCAGCCAGCAATCCTATAATTCACCCCTCCACTTT.

V gene TRBV15 combines with J gene TRBJ2-5, with D possibly matching TRBD2 (6 bases). From germline, CDR1 is LNHNV and CDR2 YYDKDF (reference sequence). Trimming cost V 5 bases and J 5 bases, with 12 bases left between them. This CDR3 is built from 13 residues. CDR3 sequence (DNA): TGTGCCACCAGCGAGTGGGAGGTGGAGACCCAGTACTTC. It translates to CATSEWEVETQYF.

This clone was counted a single time. This rearrangement joins TRBV2 to TRBJ1-6; D unresolved. From germline, CDR1 is SNHLY and CDR2 FYNNEI. Deletions cut 6 bases from V and 8 bases from J, with 11 bases between. There are 13 residues in the CDR3. The CDR3 DNA is TGTGCCAGCAGGTGGCAGAGGGATTCACCCCTCCACTTT. This sequence encodes CASRWQRDSPLHF.

A single count supports this clone. The chain combines TRBV5-1 with TRBJ2-3; D perhaps matches TRBD2 (7 bases). CDR1 and CDR2 from the germline V gene are SGHRS and YFSETQ. Trimming pared 2 bases from V and 5 bases from J, leaving 12 bases between. This CDR3 is 14 amino acids long. The CDR3 bases are TGCGCCAGCAGCTTCACGGGGGGCAGAGATACGCAGTATTTT. Translated, it gives CASSFTGGRDTQYF.

The chain links TRBV2 to TRBJ2-7; TRBD2 matches 12 bases. Per germline, CDR1 SNHLY and CDR2 FYNNEI. Trimming took 4 bases from V and 4 from J; bases not matched to a gene: 5. The CDR3 has 15 residues. This chain's CDR3 is CASSGVGLAGYEQYF. The DNA for the CDR3 is TGTGCCAGCAGTGGGGTTGGACTAGCGGGGTACGAGCAGTACTTC.

The chain is built from TRBV29-1 and TRBJ2-3; no clear D. Trimming shortened V by 7 bases and J by 0 bases, and 11 bases separated the two germline ends. Per germline, CDR1 SQVTM and CDR2 ANQGSEA. CDR3 length: 13 amino acids. The CDR3 DNA reads as TGCAGCGCCTCGACTTCTAGCACAGATACGCAGTATTTT. Translating gives CSASTSSTDTQYF.

The genes are TRBV27 and TRBJ1-1; 7 bases are shared with TRBD1. Losses at the gene ends were 5 bases for V and 10 bases for J; bases not matched to a gene: 13. CDR1 is MNHEY and CDR2 is SMNVEV in the germline V gene (reference sequence). CDR3 length: 14 amino acids. The CDR3 nucleotides read TGTGCCAGCAGTCCTCGACAGGGCGGAACGGGAGCTTTCTTT. This encodes CASSPRQGGTGAFF.

The chain uses TRBV5-4 and TRBJ1-2; 8 nucleotides align to TRBD1. This CDR3 has 14 residues. J lost 5 bases, V lost 3 bases, and 6 bases had no gene match. Germline V gene lookup returns CDR1 SGHNT and CDR2 YYREEE (reference sequence). CDR3 DNA sequence: TGTGCCAGCAGCTCGGTTGACAGGGGTTATGGCTACACCTTC. Encoded protein: CASSSVDRGYGYTF.

As regards this clone: At one end the junction does not follow the germline gene, possibly because of a read error. The chain recombines TRBV7-7 with TRBJ2-2; weak D call: TRBD1 (6 bases). Germline V gene lookup returns CDR1 SSHAT and CDR2 FNYEAQ (reference sequence). The CDR3 is 13 residues long. CDR3 coding DNA: TGTGCTAGCAGTTCAACAGGGTCCGGGGAGCTGTTTTTT. Translation: CASSSTGSGELFF.

The DNA for the CDR3 is TGCGCCAGCAGCCTGGGGTTGGGACAGATGAACACTGAAGCTTTCTTT. Translating gives CASSLGLGQMNTEAFF. The chain combines TRBV5-1 with TRBJ1-1; TRBD1 matches at 7 bases. With V trimmed by 4 bases and J by 0 bases, 9 bases remained unmatched. The CDR3 length is 16 residues. Looked up from germline, CDR1 is SGHRS and CDR2 is YFSETQ.

This chain uses TRBV6-5 with TRBJ1-5; D is ambiguous. The germline V and J ends were trimmed by 7 bases and 2 bases, with 15 bases remaining between them. The CDR3 runs to 15 residues. CDR1 is MNHEY, CDR2 SVGAGI, per germline. CDR3 sequence (DNA): TGTGCCAGCACCGTAATGGTAGGTGGCAATCAGCCCCAGCATTTT. It specifies CASTVMVGGNQPQHF.

This clone was seen only once. The gene calls are TRBV5-4 and TRBJ2-1, with D tentatively TRBD2 (5 bases). Trimming cost V 1 base and J 3 bases, with 11 bases left between them. The CDR3 contains 15 residues. Per germline, CDR1 SGHNT and CDR2 YYREEE (reference sequence). CDR3 loop: CASSLPSRNYNEQFF. The CDR3 DNA follows: TGTGCCAGCAGCTTGCCTAGCAGAAACTACAATGAGCAGTTCTTC.

The CDR3: CSVRRQDSTNEKLFF. The DNA of the CDR3 is TGCAGCGTCCGACGACAGGATTCGACTAATGAAAAACTGTTTTTT. The chain employs TRBV29-1 and TRBJ1-4; tentatively, D is TRBD1 (6 bases). The CDR3 loop spans 15 amino acids. V dropped 6 bases and J dropped 2 bases, with 16 bases sitting between them. CDR1 is SQVTM and CDR2 is ANQGSEA in the germline V gene.

This chain joins TRBV7-2 and TRBJ2-7; no clear D gene. This CDR3 is built from 14 residues. Trimming stripped 4 bases from V and 2 bases from J, with 12 bases between. Per germline, CDR1 SGHTA and CDR2 FQGNSA. The CDR3 loop reads CASSWTGLTYEQYF. CDR3 in DNA: TGTGCCAGCAGCTGGACGGGTCTCACCTACGAGCAGTACTTC. Supplemented by reference TRBV7-2 and TRBJ2-7, the full variable domain reads GAGVSQSPSNKVTEKGKDVELRCDPISGHTALYWYRQSLGQGLEFLIYFQGNSAPDKSGLPSDRFSAERTGGSVSTLTIQRTQQEDSAVYLCASSWTGLTYEQYFGPGTRLTVT.

This chain joins TRBV6-5 and TRBJ1-3, with unresolved D. Germline assignment: CDR1 MNHEY and CDR2 SVGAGI. The CDR3 has 15 residues. V shed 0 bases and J shed 1 base, with 7 bases lying between them. CDR3: CASSYSGISGNTIYF. The CDR3 region has the DNA TGTGCCAGCAGTTACTCGGGGATTTCTGGAAACACCATATATTTT.

V gene TRBV10-3 combines with J gene TRBJ2-1; TRBD1 or TRBD2 may be the D gene (6 bases each). The V end was cut by 0 bases, the J end by 0 bases, with 9 bases between. CDR1 ENHRY and CDR2 SYGVKD come from the germline V gene. The CDR3 extends over 16 amino acids. CDR3 amino acids: CAISESGGGSYNEQFF. CDR3 DNA sequence: TGTGCCATCAGTGAGTCAGGAGGGGGCTCCTACAATGAGCAGTTCTTC.

CDR3 bases: TGTGCCAGTAGTAGACAGGGTGTCGAATCACCCCTCCACTTT. Translation: CASSRQGVESPLHF. The J gene is TRBJ1-6, the V gene TRBV19; 7 bases fit TRBD1. In germline, CDR1 is LNHDA, CDR2 SQIVND (reference sequence). This CDR3 is built from 14 residues. V lost 4 bases to trimming and J lost 10 bases; unmatched junction nucleotides: 7.

The rearrangement links TRBV28 to TRBJ1-5; D possibly corresponds to TRBD1 (5 bases). V shed 8 bases and J shed 5 bases, with 16 bases lying between them. Germline values: CDR1 MDHEN, CDR2 SYDVKM. The CDR3 has 14 residues. The CDR3 bases are TGTGCCAGCCTAGGGTGGGGGGAGGATCAGCCCCAGCATTTT. It encodes CASLGWGEDQPQHF.

The chain employs TRBV11-3 and TRBJ2-7; the D call may be TRBD1 or TRBD2 (5 bases each). Germline V CDR1 and CDR2: SGHNT, YENEEA. The CDR3 sequence is 13 residues long. With 2 bases removed from V and 4 bases from J, the gap between germline ends came to 9 bases. The CDR3 nucleotides read TGTGCCAGCAGCTTACAGGGCGGGTACGAGCAGTACTTC. Amino acid sequence: CASSLQGGYEQYF. The whole variable domain, remainder taken from reference TRBV11-3 and TRBJ2-7, is EAGVVQSPRYKIIEKKQPVAFWCNPISGHNTLYWYLQNLGQGPELLIRYENEEAVDDSQLPKDRFSAERLKGVDSTLKIQPAELGDSAVYLCASSLQGGYEQYFGPGTRLTVT.

The chain uses TRBV4-2 and TRBJ2-2, with 10 bases that match TRBD2. The CDR3 is 16 amino acids. The trim removed 1 base at V and 9 bases at J, leaving 8 bases unmatched. From germline, CDR1 is LGHNA and CDR2 YNFKEQ. The CDR3 loop reads CASSQASSGGARELFF. The CDR3, as DNA: TGTGCCAGCAGCCAAGCATCAAGCGGGGGGGCAAGGGAGCTGTTTTTT.

The chain has TRBV2 and TRBJ1-2; TRBD1 matches at 7 bases. This CDR3 is 13 amino acids long. The V segment lost 7 bases and the J segment 8 bases; nucleotides outside the gene matches: 10. Germline loops: CDR1 SNHLY, CDR2 FYNNEI. The CDR3 reads CASTPTGPLGYTF. For the CDR3, the DNA is TGTGCCAGCACCCCGACAGGGCCCTTGGGCTACACCTTC.

The chain couples TRBV3-1 (or the pseudogene TRBV3-2) to TRBJ1-2, with D unclear. The ends were cut back, 0 bases at V and 5 bases at J, with 7 bases in the middle. CDR3 length equals 13 residues. Germline assignment: CDR1 LGHDT and CDR2 YNNKEL (reference sequence). CDR3: CASSQDPGYGYTF. CDR3 sequence (DNA): TGTGCCAGCAGCCAAGATCCGGGGTATGGCTACACCTTC.

V gene TRBV19 combines with J gene TRBJ2-1, with 7 bases matching TRBD1. Germline CDR1 reads LNHDA; CDR2 reads SQIVND (reference sequence). The ends lost 6 bases at V and 1 base at J; junction bases unmatched: 6. CDR3 length: 15 residues. The DNA for the CDR3 is TGTGCCAGTAGCCAGACAGGGAGATCCTACAATGAGCAGTTCTTC. This translates into CASSQTGRSYNEQFF.

The genes are TRBV11-2 and TRBJ1-5, with no clear D. The V and J ends lost 1 base and 9 bases respectively, with 10 bases between them. The germline V gene encodes CDR1 SGHAT and CDR2 FQNNGV. CDR3 length: 13 residues. The CDR3 sequence: CASSLVPKRPQHF. In DNA form, the CDR3 reads TGTGCCAGCAGCTTAGTCCCCAAAAGGCCCCAGCATTTT.

Remarks on this clone: In the same sample, other DNA sequences code for this CDR3. The rearrangement links TRBV18 to TRBJ2-7, with D possibly TRBD1 on 6 matching bases. V lost 3 bases and J lost 5, with 11 bases in between. The CDR3 contains 13 residues. Germline V CDR1 and CDR2: KGHSH, LQKENI. In nucleotides, the CDR3 is TGTGCCAGCTCACCGGTCAGGGGCCACGAGCAGTACTTC. Its translation is CASSPVRGHEQYF.